These 30 T cell receptor beta chains were all obtained from the same sample, sequenced in a study of OX40 agonist ivuxolimab in advanced cancers. Clones were read by immunoSEQ multiplex PCR, and TCRdb kept only the in-frame ones, dropping some. This sample has approximately 61,000 clones, with 75% to 90% found just once. Source: CD4+ or CD8+ T cells sorted from blood, taken in a trial of the OX40 agonist ivuxolimab. The receptors shown here come from an adult with an advanced solid tumor such as melanoma, head and neck, liver or kidney cancer.

This chain joins TRBV5-8 and TRBJ2-1; possible D gene TRBD2, 5 bases. CDR1 is SGHTS and CDR2 is YDEGEE in the germline V gene. Trimming pared 5 bases from V and 4 bases from J, leaving 13 bases between. The CDR3 sequence is 14 residues long. CDR3 sequence: CASSSRDRYNEQFF. The CDR3 DNA is TGTGCCAGCAGTTCGAGGGATAGATACAATGAGCAGTTCTTC.

This chain joins TRBV6-5 and TRBJ2-7, with 7 positions matching TRBD1. The CDR3 extends over 15 amino acids. V was clipped by 4 bases and J by 4 bases; unmatched bases: 10. Germline CDR1 MNHEY, CDR2 SVGAGI. The CDR3 coding sequence is TGTGCCAGCAGTTTGAACCCGGGACAGATTTACGAGCAGTACTTC. Translated, it gives CASSLNPGQIYEQYF.

This clone was seen a few times. The chain combines TRBV4-1 with TRBJ1-1, with TRBD1 as a possible D gene (6 bases). The CDR3 runs to 14 residues. Germline V gene data show CDR1 as MGHRA and CDR2 as YSYEKL. Trimming removed 4 bases at V and 2 bases at J, with 11 bases between. The CDR3 here is CASSRNRVNTEAFF. The CDR3 nucleotides are TGCGCCAGCAGCCGGAACAGGGTTAACACTGAAGCTTTCTTT.

The V and J genes are TRBV7-6 and TRBJ2-7, with a weak D call TRBD2 (7 bases). The V gene's germline CDR1 is SGHVS and CDR2 FNYEAQ. The CDR3 loop spans 15 amino acids. The ends were cut back, 4 bases at V and 4 bases at J, with 17 bases in the middle. In DNA, the CDR3 is TGTGCCAGCAGCTCCGAGGGGGGGAAAGGGTACGAGCAGTACTTC. Protein product: CASSSEGGKGYEQYF.

By frequency in the sample, this clone is medium-sized. As DNA, the CDR3 is TGTGCCAGTAGTCAGGGGTTGCTCTACACCTTC. Its protein is CASSQGLLYTF. The rearrangement joins TRBV19 to TRBJ1-2, with D perhaps TRBD1 (6 bases). The CDR3 is 11 residues long. With 5 bases removed from V and 10 bases from J, the gap between germline ends came to 11 bases. Germline V CDR1 and CDR2: LNHDA, SQIVND (reference sequence).

For this clone: The junction differs from germline at one of its ends, possibly a read error. V usage is TRBV7-2 and J usage is TRBJ1-3; D unclear. Germline assignment: CDR1 SGHTA and CDR2 FQGNSA. This CDR3 has 11 residues. This CDR3 is CASSSYGAAVF. In DNA, the CDR3 is TGTGCCAGCAGCTCTTACGGTGCGGCTGTTTTT.

The sample holds a few counts of this clone. The chain employs TRBV6-5 and TRBJ1-2; D is unresolved. The CDR3 is 12 amino acids. Germline lookup yields CDR1 MNHEY and CDR2 SVGAGI. Trimming left V 11 bases short and J 7 bases short, with 17 bases between. CDR3 in amino acids: CAVSTPGSGYTF. The CDR3 bases are TGTGCCGTCTCGACGCCGGGGAGTGGCTACACCTTC.

The rearrangement joins TRBV6-6 to TRBJ1-6, with D maybe TRBD1 (5 bases). The CDR3 is made up of 14 amino acids. V shed 2 bases and J shed 10 bases, with 12 bases lying between them. The germline V gene has CDR1 MNHNY and CDR2 SVGAGI (reference sequence). CDR3 nucleotides: TGTGCCAGCAGTTACGAGGGAGGACAATCACCCCTCCACTTT. Translated: CASSYEGGQSPLHF.

The rearrangement uses TRBV10-3 and TRBJ2-2, with 7 bases matching TRBD1. This CDR3 spans 12 amino acids. Germline loops: CDR1 ENHRY, CDR2 SYGVKD. Losses at the gene ends were 9 bases for V and 5 bases for J; bases not matched to a gene: 3. The CDR3 spells CAILTGTGELFF. CDR3 DNA: TGTGCCATATTGACAGGGACCGGGGAGCTGTTTTTT.

The chain recombines TRBV18 with TRBJ1-2; D ambiguous. Germline loops: CDR1 KGHSH, CDR2 LQKENI. V gave up 2 bases and J gave up 0 bases, with 10 bases separating them. This CDR3 region has 15 residues. The CDR3 DNA follows: TGTGCCAGCTCACCAATTCAGGAGGCTAACTATGGCTACACCTTC. Translated, it gives CASSPIQEANYGYTF.

The genes are TRBV7-9 and TRBJ1-4; tentatively, D is TRBD1 (6 bases). Trimming pared 3 bases from V and 3 bases from J, leaving 8 bases between. The CDR3 covers 14 residues. CDR1 is SEHNR and CDR2 is FQNEAQ in the germline V gene (reference sequence). This CDR3 is CASSLEGANEKLFF. The CDR3 DNA sequence: TGTGCCAGCAGCTTGGAGGGGGCTAATGAAAAACTGTTTTTT.

The genes are TRBV19 and TRBJ1-1, with unresolved D. Germline V gene sequence: CDR1 LNHDA, CDR2 SQIVND (reference sequence). The ends were cut back, 7 bases at V and 1 base at J, with 4 bases in the middle. The CDR3 loop spans 11 amino acids. The CDR3 loop is CASNQNTEAFF. The CDR3 DNA is TGTGCCAGTAACCAGAACACTGAAGCTTTCTTT.

This clone turned up a few times. The V call is TRBV7-2, the J call TRBJ1-5; maybe TRBD1 (5 bases). Trimming removed 1 base at V and 7 bases at J, with 17 bases between. The germline CDR1 and CDR2 sequences are SGHTA and FQGNSA. CDR3 length: 16 amino acids. Here the CDR3 DNA reads TGTGCCAGCAGCTTAGGGGACCCCCGGTCAAGACAGCCCCAGCATTTT. It specifies CASSLGDPRSRQPQHF.

The count of this clone is one. V gene TRBV6-1 combines with J gene TRBJ1-5; D call uncertain. The CDR3 is 13 residues long. Looked up from germline, CDR1 is MNHNS and CDR2 is SASEGT. V dropped 0 bases and J dropped 7 bases, with 7 bases sitting between them. The chain's CDR3 is CASSEAGLQPQHF. CDR3 in DNA: TGTGCCAGCAGTGAAGCCGGCCTACAGCCCCAGCATTTT.

The gene calls are TRBV10-3 and TRBJ2-7, with 10 bases lining up with TRBD1. This CDR3 is built from 14 residues. The germline V gene encodes CDR1 ENHRY and CDR2 SYGVKD. V was clipped by 4 bases and J by 7 bases; unmatched bases: 7. The CDR3 reads CAISGQGAMGEQYF. The CDR3 coding sequence is TGTGCCATCAGTGGACAGGGGGCCATGGGGGAGCAGTACTTC.

V gene TRBV11-3 combines with J gene TRBJ2-1; possibly TRBD1 or TRBD2 for D (5 bases each). Trimming removed 4 bases from V and 5 bases from J, with 9 bases in between. The CDR3 runs 13 residues. Looked up from germline, CDR1 is SGHNT and CDR2 is YENEEA. CDR3 residues: CASSSGTHNEQFF. The CDR3 DNA sequence: TGTGCCAGCAGCTCCGGGACCCACAATGAGCAGTTCTTC.

The chain recombines TRBV2 with TRBJ2-5; TRBD2 aligns across 10 bases. Germline V gene sequence: CDR1 SNHLY, CDR2 FYNNEI. This CDR3 region has 14 residues. After removal of 5 bases from V and 4 bases from J, the junction contained 4 bases not matched to a gene. The CDR3 is CASSLAGGSETQYF. For the CDR3, the DNA is TGTGCCAGCAGTTTAGCGGGGGGTTCAGAGACCCAGTACTTC.

The chain couples TRBV5-5 to TRBJ2-1; 7 positions agree with TRBD1. V shed 7 bases, J shed 7 bases, and the junction held 14 bases outside the gene matches. CDR1 SGHKS and CDR2 YYEKEE come from the germline V gene (reference sequence). The CDR3 is 15 amino acids. The CDR3 bases are TGTGCCAGCTCGCCTTGGGAGACAGGGCTAAATGAGCAGTTCTTC. It codes for CASSPWETGLNEQFF.

As concerns this clone: This may come from a read error, since a much larger clone is one base off. The chain is built from TRBV7-9 and TRBJ2-2, with 7 bases identical to TRBD1. Germline V gene lookup returns CDR1 SEHNR and CDR2 FQNEAQ (reference sequence). The CDR3 sequence is 18 residues long. After removal of 0 bases from V and 2 bases from J, the junction contained 9 bases not matched to a gene. CDR3 residues: CASSLALDNRGNTGELFF. The CDR3 nucleotides are TGTGCCAGCAGCTTAGCGTTGGACAACAGGGGCAACACCGGGGAGCTGTTTTTT.

This chain uses TRBV19 with TRBJ1-5; the D is unclear. The V end lost 1 base, the J end lost 3 bases, and 7 bases lay between the germline ends. Germline CDR1 and CDR2: LNHDA and SQIVND (reference sequence). This CDR3 contains 14 residues. CDR3 sequence (DNA): TGTGCCAGTAGTATAGCAGCCTACAATCAGCCCCAGCATTTT. It codes for CASSIAAYNQPQHF.

The chain is built from TRBV11-3 and TRBJ2-3, with TRBD2 matching 7 bases. Trimming at V came to 4 bases and at J to 0 bases, leaving 7 bases not matched to a gene. The length of the CDR3 is 16 residues. Germline loops: CDR1 SGHNT, CDR2 YENEEA. CDR3 protein: CASSSQLATSTDTQYF. The CDR3 DNA sequence: TGTGCCAGCAGCTCTCAACTAGCGACTAGCACAGATACGCAGTATTTT.

The V gene is TRBV30, the J gene TRBJ1-5; the D gene is possibly TRBD1 (5 bases). Germline CDR1 GTSNPN, CDR2 SVGIG (reference sequence). The CDR3 runs 14 residues. V lost 2 bases and J 4 bases, leaving 12 bases between the germline ends. The CDR3 nucleotides are TGTGCCTGGAGTCTCGGGGCGGAAAATCAGCCCCAGCATTTT. It encodes CAWSLGAENQPQHF.

The chain's CDR3 is CASSVQGWTTGELFF. The CDR3 coding sequence is TGTGCCAGCAGCGTCCAGGGTTGGACCACCGGGGAGCTGTTTTTT. The chain recombines TRBV9 with TRBJ2-2; D perhaps matches TRBD1 (5 bases). This CDR3 region has 15 residues. Germline CDR1 reads SGDLS; CDR2 reads YYNGEE. V was pared by 2 bases and J by 4 bases, with 12 bases between.

The chain uses TRBV5-6 and TRBJ1-4; no reliable D call. Between the trimmed V and J ends, which lost 3 bases and 0 bases, there was a span of 9 bases. This CDR3 is built from 15 residues. In germline, CDR1 is SGHDT, CDR2 YYEEEE. The CDR3 bases are TGTGCCAGCAGCTCCGGGCTCGCAACTAATGAAAAACTGTTTTTT. It encodes CASSSGLATNEKLFF.

The rearrangement links TRBV10-3 to TRBJ2-3; 7 positions agree with TRBD1. The CDR3 is made up of 16 amino acids. Germline assignment: CDR1 ENHRY and CDR2 SYGVKD. V gave up 3 bases and J gave up 0 bases; unmatched junction bases: 6. CDR3 residues: CAISEGQAHSTDTQYF. CDR3 nucleotides: TGTGCCATCAGTGAAGGACAGGCCCATAGCACAGATACGCAGTATTTT.

The rearrangement joins TRBV7-2 to TRBJ2-7; 10 bases fit TRBD1. The CDR3 loop spans 13 amino acids. CDR1 and CDR2 (germline): SGHTA, FQGNSA. The V gene end was trimmed by 5 bases and the J gene end by 6 bases; junction bases not matched to a gene: 4. DNA of the CDR3: TGTGCCAGCAGCCGGGACAGGGGAGGCGAGCAGTACTTC. Translation: CASSRDRGGEQYF.

The chain recombines TRBV27 with TRBJ2-5; 8 positions match TRBD1. The CDR3 has 16 amino acids. Germline-derived CDR1 and CDR2 are MNHEY and SMNVEV (reference sequence). V shed 6 bases, J shed 5 bases, and the junction held 14 bases outside the gene matches. CDR3 residues: CASSYYTDRGRETQYF. CDR3 nucleotides: TGTGCCAGCAGCTACTACACTGACAGGGGTCGGGAGACCCAGTACTTC.

The genes are TRBV4-3 and TRBJ1-4; D is unresolved. Germline V gene data show CDR1 as LGHNA and CDR2 as YSLEER. This CDR3 region has 15 residues. The ends were cut back, 0 bases at V and 9 bases at J, with 14 bases in the middle. CDR3 bases: TGCGCCAGCAGCCAAGATCCCGGTTGGTTGAAAAAACTGTTTTTT. This gives the protein CASSQDPGWLKKLFF.

This rearrangement joins TRBV7-3 to TRBJ2-2; D perhaps matches TRBD2 (5 bases). CDR3 size: 16 residues. V was trimmed by 2 bases and J by 3 bases, leaving 13 bases between them. Germline V CDR1 and CDR2: SGHTA, FQGTGA. This CDR3 is CASSLYATEDTGELFF. The DNA of the CDR3 is TGTGCCAGCAGCTTATATGCAACGGAGGACACCGGGGAGCTGTTTTTT.

V is TRBV5-6 and J is TRBJ1-1; maybe TRBD1 (5 bases). CDR1 is SGHDT and CDR2 is YYEEEE in the germline V gene. This CDR3 is 16 amino acids long. Trimming took 2 bases from V and 0 from J, leaving 14 bases between them. CDR3 DNA sequence: TGTGCCAGCAGCTTCTGGGGCCGGGTGCTGAACACTGAAGCTTTCTTT. Its protein product is CASSFWGRVLNTEAFF.